The 8 T cell receptor beta chains reported below all come from one sample, sequenced in a study of T cells after yellow fever vaccination. One entry per CDR3 protein, called by TCRdb with MiXCR from the 5' RACE reads. The table lists more than 450,000 distinct CDR3 sequences, less than 25% of them singletons. This sample comprised PBMCs, obtained 21 days after the first yellow fever vaccination. These receptors originate from a man between 18 and 35 years old who received the YFV17D yellow fever vaccine.

V is TRBV27 and J is TRBJ2-3, with D tentatively TRBD1 or TRBD2 (5 bases each). Germline values: CDR1 MNHEY, CDR2 SMNVEV (reference sequence). This CDR3 comprises 12 residues. Trimming shortened V by 0 bases and J by 13 bases, and 11 bases separated the two germline ends. This CDR3 is CASSLSEGRKYF. The CDR3 DNA reads TGTGCCAGCAGTTTATCTGAGGGACGGAAGTATTTT.

This clonotype has just a few counts. V gene TRBV5-6 combines with J gene TRBJ1-6, with D unclear. Germline V gene data show CDR1 as SGHDT and CDR2 as YYEEEE. The V and J ends lost 0 bases and 2 bases respectively, with 15 bases between them. This CDR3 contains 18 residues. The chain's CDR3 is CASSLGTSLGPYNSPLHF. The DNA for the CDR3 is TGTGCCAGCAGCTTGGGTACAAGTCTTGGGCCCTATAATTCACCCCTCCACTTT.

The rearrangement links TRBV10-3 to TRBJ1-5; TRBD1 might be the D (6 bases). CDR3 length: 14 residues. Germline CDR1 is ENHRY and CDR2 is SYGVKD. V was pared by 6 bases and J by 7 bases, with 16 bases between. Here the CDR3 reads CAISARGGVQPQHF. CDR3 DNA: TGTGCCATCAGCGCGAGGGGGGGTGTCCAGCCCCAGCATTTT.

The genes are TRBV6-5 and TRBJ2-1; tentatively, D is TRBD1 or TRBD2 (5 bases each). Germline CDR1 and CDR2: MNHEY and SVGAGI. Between the trimmed V and J ends, which lost 5 bases and 9 bases, there was a span of 20 bases. This CDR3 spans 15 amino acids. This chain's CDR3 is CASSHPSEYGAEQFF. CDR3 bases: TGTGCCAGCAGTCACCCCTCTGAGTACGGGGCTGAGCAGTTCTTC.

This clonotype has more than one count but fewer than ten. This chain connects TRBV7-6 to TRBJ2-2; no definite D call. This CDR3 contains 15 residues. V was pared by 2 bases and J by 7 bases, with 14 bases between. The germline V gene has CDR1 SGHVS and CDR2 FNYEAQ. CDR3 sequence reads: CASSLTGFPDGELFF. The CDR3, as DNA: TGTGCCAGCAGCTTAACCGGGTTCCCCGACGGGGAGCTGTTTTTT.

This clonotype has more than one count but fewer than ten. This chain connects TRBV7-2 to TRBJ1-1; D remains ambiguous. CDR3 length: 14 residues. Trimming stripped 3 bases from V and 0 bases from J, with 8 bases between. Germline CDR1 is SGHTA and CDR2 is FQGNSA. The CDR3 reads CASSFGSMNTEAFF. The CDR3, as DNA: TGTGCCAGCAGCTTTGGCAGCATGAACACTGAAGCTTTCTTT.

The chain carries TRBV12-3 or TRBV12-4 and TRBJ2-5; no definite D call. V lost 6 bases and J 1 base, leaving 24 bases between the germline ends. CDR3 length: 18 amino acids. The CDR3 nucleotides read TGTGCCAGCAGCGCTTTCACTCTCCCCAGGAGAGGCCAAGAGACCCAGTACTTC. Residues: CASSAFTLPRRGQETQYF.

This chain uses TRBV6-1 with TRBJ2-6; D not certain. Germline-derived CDR1 and CDR2 are MNHNS and SASEGT. The CDR3 extends over 15 amino acids. Trimming shortened V by 1 base and J by 5 bases, and 9 bases separated the two germline ends. CDR3 bases: TGTGCCAGCAGTGAAGTAGTGGGGTGGGCCAACGTCCTGACTTTC. Encoded protein: CASSEVVGWANVLTF.